This T cell receptor (beta chain) comes out of a study of T cell changes during pregnancy in multiple sclerosis. In germline, CDR1 is WSHSY, CDR2 SAAADI. The CDR3 consists of 16 residues. The junction had 17 bases not matched to a gene; V was cut back by 10 bases and J by 7 bases. Libraries were prepared by immunoSEQ multiplex PCR; TCRdb keeps only in-frame clonotypes and omits some of them. The sample lists some 35,000 clones, 89% seen once, with 0.6% to 0.9% in the top ten. The TCR originated in a female donor in good health, enrolled as a control in a pregnancy study. The J gene is TRBJ1-5, the V gene TRBV10-2; TRBD1 matches at 9 bases. The sequences come from CD4+ T cells from peripheral blood mononuclear cells, collected after pregnancy. As DNA, the CDR3 is TGCGCCAACTTGACTGCCGGGACAGGGAGGGGACAGCCCCAGCATTTT. This encodes CANLTAGTGRGQPQHF.